This T cell receptor beta chain was recovered during a study of Ad26.COV2.S vaccination and SARS-CoV-2 variants. Study information: Ad26.COV2.S arm of COV1001 included the donor. Into the muscle, Ad26.COV2.S was dosed once or twice, 56 days apart.

Remarks on this clone: Its cognate antigen is unknown.

The CDR3 length is 12 residues. The V and J ends lost 3 bases and 5 bases respectively, with 8 bases between them. CDR1 and CDR2 from the germline V gene are SGHAT and FQNNGV. Profiled with immunoSEQ multiplex PCR; TCRdb holds only in-frame clones, not every one. The sample carries about 400,000 clones, around nine tenths recorded once. Treatment defined: some 20 received Ad26.COV2.S at low or high dose, single or two shots; 5 received placebo; per-sample allocation not given. At day 63 after the first vaccine or placebo injection, samples were drawn. Study-level results: Estimates derived from TCR breadth and depth analyses may have underestimated total T cell responses.

The TCR was taken from a person between 18 and 60 years old who received the Ad26.COV2.S COVID-19 vaccine or a placebo. This sequence joins TRBV11-2 and TRBJ2-7; perhaps TRBD2 as D (5 bases). The sequenced sample was peripheral blood, obtained in a trial of Ad26.COV2.S vaccine versus placebo. The chain's CDR3 is CASSFGADEQYF. The DNA of the CDR3 is TGTGCCAGCAGCTTTGGAGCGGACGAGCAGTACTTC.